Listed below are T cell receptor beta chains from one sample, sequenced in a study of CD8 T cells in Susac syndrome. A single record per CDR3 protein comes from TCRdb applying MiXCR to the immunoSEQ multiplex PCR reads. The sample records about 280,000 distinct CDR3 sequences, around 84% being singletons. Specimen: CD8+ T cells from PBMCs. The receptor source for this set is a human donor with multiple sclerosis. CDR3s include the opening cysteine and the closing phenylalanine or tryptophan. D genes are given only for firm matches. The listing skips clone size in some rows; elsewhere it reads once, few, many or a size class.

v_gene: TRBV19
len: 15
d_gene: TRBD1
j_gene: TRBJ1-5
abundance: NA
CDR3nt: TGTGCCAGTAGTATAGTACGGGACAGAACTCAGCCCCAGCATTTT
CDR3aa: CASSIVRDRTQPQHF

v_gene: TRBV2
len: 15
d_gene: TRBD1
j_gene: TRBJ2-3
abundance: NA
CDR3nt: TGTGCCAGCAGGGAGACAGGGGATGACACAGATACGCAGTATTTT
CDR3aa: CASRETGDDTDTQYF

v_gene: TRBV19
len: 15
d_gene: TRBD1
j_gene: TRBJ2-7
abundance: few
CDR3nt: TGTGCCAGTAGTCCGGGACAGGGGGCCTCCTACGAGCAGTACTTC
CDR3aa: CASSPGQGASYEQYF

v_gene: TRBV4-1
len: 17
d_gene: TRBD2
j_gene: TRBJ2-7
abundance: NA
CDR3nt: TGCGCCAGCAGCCCTCAGGCTTCCGGGACTAGTCCCTACGAGCAGTACTTC
CDR3aa: CASSPQASGTSPYEQYF

v_gene: TRBV6-5
len: 19
d_gene: TRBD2
j_gene: TRBJ2-7
abundance: NA
CDR3nt: TGTGCCAGCAGTTACTCGGGTCTTAGCGGGAGGGCCGGCACCTACGAGCAGTACTTC
CDR3aa: CASSYSGLSGRAGTYEQYF

v_gene: TRBV27
len: 14
d_gene: TRBD1
j_gene: TRBJ2-7
abundance: few
CDR3nt: TGTGCCAGCAGTTTTGGACAGGGACCCTACGAGCAGTACTTC
CDR3aa: CASSFGQGPYEQYF

v_gene: TRBV20-1
len: 10
d_gene: NA
j_gene: TRBJ2-2
abundance: NA
CDR3nt: TGCAGTGCGGGAACAGGGGAGCTGTTTTTT
CDR3aa: CSAGTGELFF

v_gene: TRBV2
len: 11
d_gene: NA
j_gene: TRBJ1-1
abundance: NA
CDR3nt: TGTGCCAGGGTTATGAACACTGAAGCTTTCTTT
CDR3aa: CARVMNTEAFF

v_gene: TRBV12-3/TRBV12-4
len: 12
d_gene: TRBD2
j_gene: TRBJ2-1
abundance: NA
CDR3nt: TGTGCCAGCAGTTGGGGGACTAGCGGACAGTTCTTC
CDR3aa: CASSWGTSGQFF

v_gene: TRBV12-3/TRBV12-4
len: 15
d_gene: TRBD1
j_gene: TRBJ1-6
abundance: NA
CDR3nt: TGTGCCAGCACCTTGGTGGGACAGTTGAATTCACCCCTCCACTTT
CDR3aa: CASTLVGQLNSPLHF

v_gene: TRBV12-3/TRBV12-4
len: 16
d_gene: NA
j_gene: TRBJ1-2
abundance: NA
CDR3nt: TGTGCCAGCAGTGGCCTCGGGACGGAGCCCCCGTATGGCTACACCTTC
CDR3aa: CASSGLGTEPPYGYTF

v_gene: TRBV27
len: 15
d_gene: TRBD2
j_gene: TRBJ2-1
abundance: NA
CDR3nt: TGTGCCAGCAGTTTATACCCTAGCGGACACAATGAGCAGTTCTTC
CDR3aa: CASSLYPSGHNEQFF